This T cell receptor beta chain was identified in a study of blood T cell repertoires in COVID-19. Clones were read by immunoSEQ multiplex PCR, and TCRdb kept only the in-frame ones, dropping some. This table has around 50,000 clones, around 90% appearing once. This clone was counted once. V lost 7 bases and J 1 base, leaving 10 bases between the germline ends. CDR1 and CDR2 from the germline V gene are MDHEN and SYDVKM. This CDR3 is built from 13 residues. The chain couples TRBV28 to TRBJ2-5; D may be TRBD1 (6 bases). Sequencing was carried out using peripheral blood. This clonotype originated in a man in his forties or fifties with active COVID-19. The CDR3 reads CASKQGIQETQYF. The CDR3 DNA follows: TGTGCCAGCAAACAGGGAATCCAAGAGACCCAGTACTTC.